The 22 T cell receptor beta chains below come from one sample, sequenced in a study of T cell responses to AZD1222 COVID-19 vaccine. TCRdb's table, derived via immunoSEQ multiplex PCR, lists solely in-frame clones and lacks some. The repertoire holds more than 95,000 clones, with about 87% as singletons. This material consisted of peripheral blood, taken on day 0 of AZD1222 vaccination. Source of these receptors: an adult in good health.

The chain uses TRBV11-2 and TRBJ2-7, with 8 bases matching TRBD2. V lost 0 bases, J lost 0 bases, and 7 bases stayed unmatched. The CDR3 extends over 17 amino acids. From germline, CDR1 is SGHAT and CDR2 FQNNGV. The CDR3 reads CASSLDAWREDSYEQYF. The CDR3 DNA is TGTGCCAGCAGCTTAGATGCGTGGCGGGAGGACTCCTACGAGCAGTACTTC.

This clone has just a few counts. CDR3 coding DNA: TGCGCCAGCAGCCTCATAGACACGGGGGAAAAACTGTTTTTT. Encoded protein: CASSLIDTGEKLFF. This chain joins TRBV4-1 and TRBJ1-4; D gene uncertain. Germline V gene lookup returns CDR1 MGHRA and CDR2 YSYEKL. V dropped 4 bases and J dropped 8 bases, with 14 bases sitting between them. CDR3 size: 14 residues.

The rearrangement uses TRBV30 and TRBJ2-3; 8 nucleotides agree with TRBD2. The V and J ends lost 5 bases and 3 bases, in that order; junction bases with no gene match: 7. The germline V gene has CDR1 GTSNPN and CDR2 SVGIG (reference sequence). The CDR3 totals 14 residues. CDR3 sequence (DNA): TGTGCCTGGGGGGAGCGGGAGCGAACAGATACGCAGTATTTT. It codes for CAWGERERTDTQYF. The variable domain in full, completed from reference TRBV30 and TRBJ2-3, reads SQTIHQWPATLVQPVGSPLSLECTVEGTSNPNLYWYRQAAGRGLQLLFYSVGIGQISSEVPQNLSASRPQDRQFILSSKKLLLSDSGFYLCAWGERERTDTQYFGPGTRLTVL.

The chain uses TRBV2 and TRBJ2-7, with D possibly matching TRBD2 (6 bases). V was cut by 8 bases and J by 2 bases, with 10 bases left in between. Germline V gives CDR1 SNHLY, CDR2 FYNNEI. This CDR3 is 12 amino acids long. CDR3 coding DNA: TGTGCCAGCCGAAGGGAGGCCTACGAGCAGTACTTC. Protein sequence: CASRREAYEQYF.

The V call is TRBV5-1, the J call TRBJ2-2, with TRBD2 as a possible D gene (5 bases). The CDR3 spans 14 residues. CDR1 is SGHRS and CDR2 is YFSETQ in the germline V gene. Between the trimmed V and J ends, which lost 0 bases and 5 bases, there was a span of 8 bases. DNA of the CDR3: TGCGCCAGCAGCTTGGAACTAGATACCGGGGAGCTGTTTTTT. This codes for CASSLELDTGELFF.

This chain joins TRBV6-5 and TRBJ1-1, with 7 bases that match TRBD1. Germline V gene data show CDR1 as MNHEY and CDR2 as SVGAGI. The CDR3 contains 13 residues. V lost 2 bases, J lost 4 bases, and 1 base stayed unmatched. Written as DNA, the CDR3 is TGTGCCAGCAGTTACGGGACAGTCACTGAAGCTTTCTTT. Its protein product is CASSYGTVTEAFF.

The chain links TRBV4-1 to TRBJ2-3; 9 nucleotides line up with TRBD2. Germline V gene sequence: CDR1 MGHRA, CDR2 YSYEKL. Losses at the gene ends were 6 bases for V and 4 bases for J; bases not matched to a gene: 11. The length of the CDR3 is 16 residues. The CDR3 loop is CASRPSGGIISDTQYF. CDR3 bases: TGCGCCAGCAGGCCCAGCGGGGGGATTATTTCAGATACGCAGTATTTT.

This clone was counted only a few times. J is TRBJ2-2 and V is TRBV14; D gene unclear. The CDR3 has 11 amino acids. Per the germline V gene, CDR1 is SGHDN and CDR2 is FVKESK. Trimming removed 6 bases at V and 3 bases at J, with 2 bases between. As DNA, the CDR3 is TGTGCCAGCAGGGACACCGGGGAGCTGTTTTTT. As protein: CASRDTGELFF.

This rearrangement joins TRBV30 to TRBJ2-1, with D perhaps given as TRBD1 or TRBD2 (6 bases each). The CDR3 is 19 residues long. V lost 0 bases and J lost 0, with 21 bases in between. Germline lookup yields CDR1 GTSNPN and CDR2 SVGIG (reference sequence). The CDR3 region has the DNA TGTGCCTGGAGTGTACTAGCAGGGGTCGGGGTCAGCTCCTACAATGAGCAGTTCTTC. It translates to CAWSVLAGVGVSSYNEQFF.

This chain joins TRBV6-5 and TRBJ2-1, with 12 bases matching TRBD2. The junction had 6 bases not matched to a gene; V was cut back by 4 bases and J by 8 bases. This CDR3 is built from 15 residues. Germline-derived CDR1 and CDR2 are MNHEY and SVGAGI. In DNA form, the CDR3 reads TGTGCCAGCAGTTTTGGACTAGCGGGACGCGATGAGCAGTTCTTC. Amino acids: CASSFGLAGRDEQFF.

The chain employs TRBV5-1 and TRBJ2-7; a weak D match, TRBD2 (6 bases). The CDR3 has 15 amino acids. Germline CDR1 is SGHRS and CDR2 is YFSETQ. V was shortened by 1 base and J by 5 bases, with 16 bases between the two germline ends. CDR3 loop: CASSLFRSGGNEQYF. In DNA form, the CDR3 reads TGCGCCAGCAGCTTGTTTCGCTCTGGGGGGAACGAGCAGTACTTC. Drawing the rest from reference TRBV5-1 and TRBJ2-7, the complete variable domain is KAGVTQTPRYLIKTRGQQVTLSCSPISGHRSVSWYQQTPGQGLQFLFEYFSETQRNKGNFPGRFSGRQFSNSRSEMNVSTLELGDSALYLCASSLFRSGGNEQYFGPGTRLTVT.

This chain connects TRBV18 to TRBJ1-2, with D unresolved. V lost 2 bases and J lost 4, with 20 bases in between. In germline, CDR1 is KGHSH, CDR2 LQKENI. CDR3 size: 17 residues. The CDR3 region is CASSPAQTIPHTYGYTF. The CDR3 DNA reads TGTGCCAGCTCACCAGCCCAAACAATCCCCCACACCTATGGCTACACCTTC.

This rearrangement joins TRBV3-1 (or the pseudogene TRBV3-2) to TRBJ2-7; 8 bases are a match to TRBD2. This CDR3 spans 14 amino acids. Germline V gene sequence: CDR1 LGHDT, CDR2 YNNKEL (reference sequence). With V trimmed by 1 base and J by 3 bases, 2 bases remained unmatched. The CDR3 sequence: CASSQAREGYEQYF. Here the CDR3 DNA reads TGTGCCAGCAGCCAAGCCCGGGAGGGCTACGAGCAGTACTTC.

The gene calls are TRBV27 and TRBJ2-7; 9 positions agree with TRBD1. The trim removed 0 bases at V and 6 bases at J, leaving 9 bases unmatched. Germline V CDR1 and CDR2: MNHEY, SMNVEV (reference sequence). The length of the CDR3 is 16 residues. DNA of the CDR3: TGTGCCAGCAGTTTATCCGGGACAGGGCACTGGGCCGAGCAGTACTTC. This translates into CASSLSGTGHWAEQYF.

This chain uses TRBV5-1 with TRBJ1-1; 8 nucleotides agree with TRBD1. In germline, CDR1 is SGHRS, CDR2 YFSETQ. There are 15 residues in the CDR3. Unmatched junction bases numbered 12, after V lost 4 bases and J lost 7 bases. In DNA form, the CDR3 reads TGCGCCAGCAGCCCTCTGACAGGGGACGCGGGTGAAGCTTTCTTT. Amino acids: CASSPLTGDAGEAFF.

V usage is TRBV10-3 and J usage is TRBJ1-1; D is uncertain. The germline V gene encodes CDR1 ENHRY and CDR2 SYGVKD. Between the trimmed V and J ends, which lost 5 bases and 1 base, there was a span of 14 bases. There are 15 residues in the CDR3. CDR3 sequence: CAISKEVIKNTEAFF. Written as DNA, the CDR3 is TGTGCCATCAGTAAGGAGGTAATCAAGAACACTGAAGCTTTCTTT.

This clone has just one count. The DNA for the CDR3 is TGTGCCTGGAGTTTCTCCCGGGACAGGGACTTTTATGGCTACACCTTC. Translation: CAWSFSRDRDFYGYTF. V usage is TRBV30 and J usage is TRBJ1-2, with 9 positions matching TRBD1. This CDR3 has 16 amino acids. CDR1 GTSNPN and CDR2 SVGIG come from the germline V gene (reference sequence). The trim removed 2 bases at V and 5 bases at J, leaving 12 bases unmatched.

The rearrangement uses TRBV12-5 and TRBJ1-5; D remains ambiguous. This CDR3 comprises 11 residues. The germline CDR1 and CDR2 sequences are LGHNT and FRNRAP. Trimming cost V 4 bases and J 4 bases, with 2 bases left between them. This CDR3 is CASGWNQPQHF. The CDR3, as DNA: TGTGCTAGTGGTTGGAATCAGCCCCAGCATTTT.

The chain uses TRBV6-5 and TRBJ2-7, with 10 bases identical to TRBD1. This CDR3 is built from 15 residues. The V gene's germline CDR1 is MNHEY and CDR2 SVGAGI. The ends lost 6 bases at V and 3 bases at J; junction bases unmatched: 8. This CDR3 reads CASRTGTGAIYEQYF. In DNA form, the CDR3 reads TGTGCCAGCAGAACCGGGACAGGGGCAATCTACGAGCAGTACTTC.

CDR3 sequence: CSVPPLAGVEQFF. The CDR3 nucleotides read TGCAGCGTCCCGCCATTAGCGGGGGTTGAGCAGTTCTTC. V and J are TRBV29-1 and TRBJ2-1; the match to TRBD2 covers 9 bases. This CDR3 spans 13 amino acids. In germline, CDR1 is SQVTM, CDR2 ANQGSEA. V trimming: 6 bases; J trimming: 9 bases; junction bases outside the gene matches: 9.

V is TRBV13 and J is TRBJ1-1; possible D gene TRBD1, 6 bases. The CDR3 has 15 amino acids. Trimming removed 2 bases from V and 1 base from J, with 11 bases in between. Germline CDR1 is PRHDT and CDR2 is FYEKMQ (reference sequence). CDR3 coding DNA: TGTGCCAGCAGCTTATGGGTACAGGGGAACACTGAAGCTTTCTTT. It codes for CASSLWVQGNTEAFF.

This clone came up once. The CDR3 reads CASSQPRTIDRGLHQPQHF. The DNA of the CDR3 is TGCGCCAGCAGCCAACCGCGAACCATTGACAGGGGGCTACATCAGCCCCAGCATTTT. The rearrangement joins TRBV4-1 to TRBJ1-5, with 10 nucleotides matching TRBD1. The length of the CDR3 is 19 residues. Germline CDR1 reads MGHRA; CDR2 reads YSYEKL. V was pared by 2 bases and J by 5 bases, with 15 bases of the junction left unmatched.